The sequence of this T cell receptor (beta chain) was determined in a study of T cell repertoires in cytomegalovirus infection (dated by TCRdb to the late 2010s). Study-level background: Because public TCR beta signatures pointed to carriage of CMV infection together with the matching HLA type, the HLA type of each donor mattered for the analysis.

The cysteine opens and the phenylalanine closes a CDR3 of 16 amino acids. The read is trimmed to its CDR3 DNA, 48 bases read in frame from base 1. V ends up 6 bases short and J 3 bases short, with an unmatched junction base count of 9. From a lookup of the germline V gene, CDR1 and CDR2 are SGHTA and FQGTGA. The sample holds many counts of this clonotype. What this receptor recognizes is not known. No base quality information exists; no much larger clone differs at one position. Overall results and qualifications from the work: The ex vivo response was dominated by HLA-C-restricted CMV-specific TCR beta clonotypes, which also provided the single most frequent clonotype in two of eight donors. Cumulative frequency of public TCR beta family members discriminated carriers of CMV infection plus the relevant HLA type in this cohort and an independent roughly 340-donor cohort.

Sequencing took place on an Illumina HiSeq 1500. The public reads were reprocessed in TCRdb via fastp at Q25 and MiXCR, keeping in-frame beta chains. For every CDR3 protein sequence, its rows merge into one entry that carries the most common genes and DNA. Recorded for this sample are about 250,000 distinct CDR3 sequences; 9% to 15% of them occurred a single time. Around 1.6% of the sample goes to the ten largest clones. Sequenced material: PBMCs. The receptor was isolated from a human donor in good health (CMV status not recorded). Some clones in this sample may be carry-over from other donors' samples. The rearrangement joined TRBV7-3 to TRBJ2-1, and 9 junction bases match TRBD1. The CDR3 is CASSRAGQGLYNEQFF. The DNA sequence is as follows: TGTGCCAGCAGTAGGGCCGGACAGGGGCTCTACAATGAGCAGTTCTTC.